The subject of this entry is one TCR beta chain. The sample belongs to a study of cytomegalovirus exposure and HLA in healthy donors. A multiplex PCR was run with 60 Vbeta primers and 13 Jbeta primers. Some clones are missing from TCRdb's copy, which holds only in-frame ones; the method was immunoSEQ multiplex PCR. The table lists over 95,000 clones, around 77% of them singletons, with approximately 3.5% in the top ten. V dropped 0 bases and J dropped 0 bases, with 6 bases sitting between them. The germline V gene encodes CDR1 MNHEY and CDR2 SMNVEV (reference sequence). This CDR3 region has 14 residues.

The chain has TRBV27 and TRBJ2-7; tentative D call: TRBD2 (5 bases). This clonotype was sampled from a man aged 40-49 years in good health and CMV-seronegative. The sequencing input was PBMCs. CDR3 nucleotides: TGTGCCAGCAGTTTATCTCGGGGCTCCTACGAGCAGTACTTC. It translates to CASSLSRGSYEQYF.